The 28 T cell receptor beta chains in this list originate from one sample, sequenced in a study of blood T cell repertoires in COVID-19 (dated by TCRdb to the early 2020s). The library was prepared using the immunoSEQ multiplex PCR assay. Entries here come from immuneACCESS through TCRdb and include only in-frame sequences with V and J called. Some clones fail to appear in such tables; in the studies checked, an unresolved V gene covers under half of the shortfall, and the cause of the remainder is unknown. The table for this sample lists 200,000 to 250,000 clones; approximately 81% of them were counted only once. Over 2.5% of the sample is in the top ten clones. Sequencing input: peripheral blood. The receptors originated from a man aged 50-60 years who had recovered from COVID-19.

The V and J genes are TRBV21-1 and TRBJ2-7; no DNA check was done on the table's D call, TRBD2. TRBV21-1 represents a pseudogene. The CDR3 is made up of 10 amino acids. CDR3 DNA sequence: TGTGCCAGCAACGAGTTCGAGCAGTACTTC. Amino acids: CASNEFEQYF.

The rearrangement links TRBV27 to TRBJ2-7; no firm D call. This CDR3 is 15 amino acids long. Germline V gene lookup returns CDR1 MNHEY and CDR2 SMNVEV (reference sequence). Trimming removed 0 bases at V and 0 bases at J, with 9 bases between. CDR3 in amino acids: CASSLSTRSSYEQYF. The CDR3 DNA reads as TGTGCCAGCAGTTTATCTACCCGGAGCTCCTACGAGCAGTACTTC.

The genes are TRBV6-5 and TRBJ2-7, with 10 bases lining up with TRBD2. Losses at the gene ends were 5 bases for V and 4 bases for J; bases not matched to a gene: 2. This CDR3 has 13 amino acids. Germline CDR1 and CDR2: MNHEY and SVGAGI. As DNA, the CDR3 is TGTGCCAGCAGTAGGACTAGCGGTTACGAGCAGTACTTC. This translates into CASSRTSGYEQYF.

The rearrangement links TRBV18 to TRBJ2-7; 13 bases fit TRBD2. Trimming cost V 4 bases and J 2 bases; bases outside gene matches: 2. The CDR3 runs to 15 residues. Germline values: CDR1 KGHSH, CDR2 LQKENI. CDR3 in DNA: TGTGCCAGCTCACTGGGACTAGCGGGGACCTACGAGCAGTACTTC. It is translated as CASSLGLAGTYEQYF.

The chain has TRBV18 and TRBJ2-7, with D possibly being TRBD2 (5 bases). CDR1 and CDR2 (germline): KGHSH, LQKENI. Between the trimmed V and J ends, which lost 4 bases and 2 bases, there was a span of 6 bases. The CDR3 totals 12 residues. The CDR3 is CASSQGAYEQYF. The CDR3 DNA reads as TGTGCCAGCTCACAGGGAGCCTACGAGCAGTACTTC.

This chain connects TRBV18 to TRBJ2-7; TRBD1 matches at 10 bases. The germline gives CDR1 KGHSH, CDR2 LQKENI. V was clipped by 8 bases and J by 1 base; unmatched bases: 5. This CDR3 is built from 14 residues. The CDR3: CASRPGQGSYEQYF. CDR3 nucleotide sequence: TGTGCCAGCCGACCGGGACAGGGGTCCTACGAGCAGTACTTC.

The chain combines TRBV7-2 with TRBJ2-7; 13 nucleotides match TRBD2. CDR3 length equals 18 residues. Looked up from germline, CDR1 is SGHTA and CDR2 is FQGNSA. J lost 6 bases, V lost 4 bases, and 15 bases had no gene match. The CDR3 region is CASSSWTSGSPGGSEQYF. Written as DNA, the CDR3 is TGTGCCAGCAGCTCGTGGACTAGCGGGAGTCCCGGGGGTAGCGAGCAGTACTTC.

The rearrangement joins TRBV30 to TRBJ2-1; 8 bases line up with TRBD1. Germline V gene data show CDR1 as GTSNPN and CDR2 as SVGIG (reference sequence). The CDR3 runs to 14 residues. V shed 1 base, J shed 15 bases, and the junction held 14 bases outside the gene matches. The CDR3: CAWSAQGQVVRLFF. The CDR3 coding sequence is TGTGCCTGGAGTGCACAGGGACAGGTAGTTCGTCTGTTCTTC.

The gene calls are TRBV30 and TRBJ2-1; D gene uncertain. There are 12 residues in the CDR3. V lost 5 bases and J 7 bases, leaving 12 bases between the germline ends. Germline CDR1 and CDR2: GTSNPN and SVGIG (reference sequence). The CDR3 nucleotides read TGTGCCTGGGGGCAAAGACTGAATGAGCAGTTCTTC. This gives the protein CAWGQRLNEQFF.

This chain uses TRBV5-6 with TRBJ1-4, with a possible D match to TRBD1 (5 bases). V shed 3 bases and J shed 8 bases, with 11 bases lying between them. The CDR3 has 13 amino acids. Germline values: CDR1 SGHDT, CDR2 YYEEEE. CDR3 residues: CASSSREGEKLFF. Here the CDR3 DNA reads TGTGCCAGCAGCTCCAGGGAGGGGGAAAAACTGTTTTTT.

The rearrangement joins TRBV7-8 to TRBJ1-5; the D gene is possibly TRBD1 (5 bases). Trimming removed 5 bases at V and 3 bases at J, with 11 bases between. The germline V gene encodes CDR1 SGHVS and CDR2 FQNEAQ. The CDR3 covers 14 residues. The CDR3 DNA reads TGTGCCAGCAGCCCGGGGACTAACAATCAGCCCCAGCATTTT. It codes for CASSPGTNNQPQHF.

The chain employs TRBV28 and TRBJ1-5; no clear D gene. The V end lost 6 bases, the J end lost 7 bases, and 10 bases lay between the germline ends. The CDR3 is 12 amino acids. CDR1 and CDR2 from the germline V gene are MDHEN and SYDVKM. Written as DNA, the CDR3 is TGTGCCAGCAGAACGAACGGGCAGCCCCAGCATTTT. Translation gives CASRTNGQPQHF.

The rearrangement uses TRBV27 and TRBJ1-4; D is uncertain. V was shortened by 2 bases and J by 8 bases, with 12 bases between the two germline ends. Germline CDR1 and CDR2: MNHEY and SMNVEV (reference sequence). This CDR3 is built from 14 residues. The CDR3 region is CASSLLGIGEKLFF. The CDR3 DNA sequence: TGTGCCAGCAGTTTACTAGGAATTGGCGAAAAACTGTTTTTT.

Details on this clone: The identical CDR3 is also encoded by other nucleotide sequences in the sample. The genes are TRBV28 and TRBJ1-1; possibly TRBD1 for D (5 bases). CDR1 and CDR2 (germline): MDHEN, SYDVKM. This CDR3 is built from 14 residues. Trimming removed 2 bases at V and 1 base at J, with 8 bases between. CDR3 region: CASSLVTGNTEAFF. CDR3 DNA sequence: TGTGCCAGCAGTTTAGTCACAGGGAACACTGAAGCTTTCTTT.

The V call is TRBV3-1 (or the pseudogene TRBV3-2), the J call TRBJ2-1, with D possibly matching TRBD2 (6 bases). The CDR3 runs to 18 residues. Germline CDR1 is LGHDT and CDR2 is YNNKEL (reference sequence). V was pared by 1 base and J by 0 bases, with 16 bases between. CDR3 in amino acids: CASSQGGLLQSSYNEQFF. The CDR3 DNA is TGTGCCAGCAGCCAAGGGGGACTCCTACAAAGCTCCTACAATGAGCAGTTCTTC.

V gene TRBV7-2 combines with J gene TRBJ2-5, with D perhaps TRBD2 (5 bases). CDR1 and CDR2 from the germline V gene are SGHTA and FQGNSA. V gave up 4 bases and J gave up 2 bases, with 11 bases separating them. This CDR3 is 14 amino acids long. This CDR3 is CASSSERYQETQYF. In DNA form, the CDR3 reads TGTGCCAGCAGCTCGGAGCGGTATCAAGAGACCCAGTACTTC.

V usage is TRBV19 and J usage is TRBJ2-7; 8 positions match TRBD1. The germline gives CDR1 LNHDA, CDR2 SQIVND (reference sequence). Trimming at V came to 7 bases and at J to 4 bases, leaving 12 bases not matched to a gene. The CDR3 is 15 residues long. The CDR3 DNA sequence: TGTGCCAGTACCCCCGGTTGGCAGGGGGCGTACGAGCAGTACTTC. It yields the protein CASTPGWQGAYEQYF.

CDR3 loop: CASNLFSGSSGANVLTF. CDR3 DNA: TGTGCCAGCAACCTATTCAGCGGGAGCTCTGGGGCCAACGTCCTGACTTTC. The V call is TRBV2, the J call TRBJ2-6; 8 bases line up with TRBD2. The germline CDR1 and CDR2 sequences are SNHLY and FYNNEI. The CDR3 contains 17 residues. Trimming removed 7 bases from V and 0 bases from J; junction bases left unmatched: 8.

CDR3 sequence reads: CASSFSGNPYEQYF. CDR3 coding DNA: TGTGCCAGCAGTTTTAGCGGGAACCCCTACGAGCAGTACTTC. The rearrangement links TRBV6-5 to TRBJ2-7; 8 bases are shared with TRBD2. V shed 4 bases, J shed 2 bases, and the junction held 4 bases outside the gene matches. Germline assignment: CDR1 MNHEY and CDR2 SVGAGI. There are 14 residues in the CDR3.

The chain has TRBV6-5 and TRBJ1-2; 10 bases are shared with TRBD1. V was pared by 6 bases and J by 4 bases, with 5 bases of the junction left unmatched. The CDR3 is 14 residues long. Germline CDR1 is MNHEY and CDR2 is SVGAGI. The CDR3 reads CASRRQGATYGYTF. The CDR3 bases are TGTGCCAGCAGAAGACAGGGGGCGACCTATGGCTACACCTTC.

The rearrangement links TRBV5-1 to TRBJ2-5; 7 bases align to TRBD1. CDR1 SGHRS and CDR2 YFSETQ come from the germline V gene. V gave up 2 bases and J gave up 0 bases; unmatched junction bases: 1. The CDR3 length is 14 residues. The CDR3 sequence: CASSLQGYQETQYF. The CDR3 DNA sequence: TGCGCCAGCAGCTTACAGGGGTACCAAGAGACCCAGTACTTC.

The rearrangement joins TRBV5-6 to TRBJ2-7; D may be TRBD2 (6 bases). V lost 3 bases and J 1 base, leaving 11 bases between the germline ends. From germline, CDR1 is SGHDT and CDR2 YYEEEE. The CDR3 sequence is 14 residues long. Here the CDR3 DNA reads TGTGCCAGCAGCTCCCTAGCGAGGTCCTACGAGCAGTACTTC. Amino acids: CASSSLARSYEQYF.

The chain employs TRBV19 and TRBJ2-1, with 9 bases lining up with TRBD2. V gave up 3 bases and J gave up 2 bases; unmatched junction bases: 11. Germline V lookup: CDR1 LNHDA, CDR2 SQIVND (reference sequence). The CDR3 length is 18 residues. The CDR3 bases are TGTGCCAGTAGTATGAATCGGGGAGCGGGAGGTACCTACAATGAGCAGTTCTTC. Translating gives CASSMNRGAGGTYNEQFF.

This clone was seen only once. The CDR3 here is CASSYTGVNEQFF. DNA for the CDR3: TGTGCCAGCAGTTATACAGGGGTGAATGAGCAGTTCTTC. The chain combines TRBV6-1 with TRBJ2-1; the match to TRBD1 covers 7 bases. V lost 5 bases and J lost 7; bases outside the gene matches: 5. CDR3 length: 13 amino acids. Per germline, CDR1 MNHNS and CDR2 SASEGT.

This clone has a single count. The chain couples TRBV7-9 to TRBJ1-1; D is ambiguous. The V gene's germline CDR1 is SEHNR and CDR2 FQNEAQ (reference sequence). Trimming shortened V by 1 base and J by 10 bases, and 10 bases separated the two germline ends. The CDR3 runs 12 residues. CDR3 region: CASSLEQPRAFF. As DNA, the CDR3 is TGTGCCAGCAGCTTAGAGCAACCTCGAGCTTTCTTT.

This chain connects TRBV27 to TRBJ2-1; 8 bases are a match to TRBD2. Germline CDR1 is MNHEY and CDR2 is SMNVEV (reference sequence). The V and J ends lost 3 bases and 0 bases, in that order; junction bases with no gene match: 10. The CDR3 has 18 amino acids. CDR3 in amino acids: CASSFGAGVRSSYNEQFF. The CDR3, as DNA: TGTGCCAGCAGTTTTGGAGCGGGAGTACGGAGCTCCTACAATGAGCAGTTCTTC.

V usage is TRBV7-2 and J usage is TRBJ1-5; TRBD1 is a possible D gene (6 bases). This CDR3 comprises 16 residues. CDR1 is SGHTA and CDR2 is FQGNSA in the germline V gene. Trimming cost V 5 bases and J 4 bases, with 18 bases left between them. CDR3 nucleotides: TGTGCCAGCAGCCCCAGAGGGGGGGGCTGGAATCAGCCCCAGCATTTT. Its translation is CASSPRGGGWNQPQHF.

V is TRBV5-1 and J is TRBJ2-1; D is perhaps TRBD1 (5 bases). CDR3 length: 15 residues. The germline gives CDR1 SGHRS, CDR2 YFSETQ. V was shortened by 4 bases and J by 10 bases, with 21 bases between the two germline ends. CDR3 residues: CASSTGHGPVVEQFF. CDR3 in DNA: TGCGCCAGCAGCACCGGACACGGGCCTGTAGTAGAGCAGTTCTTC.